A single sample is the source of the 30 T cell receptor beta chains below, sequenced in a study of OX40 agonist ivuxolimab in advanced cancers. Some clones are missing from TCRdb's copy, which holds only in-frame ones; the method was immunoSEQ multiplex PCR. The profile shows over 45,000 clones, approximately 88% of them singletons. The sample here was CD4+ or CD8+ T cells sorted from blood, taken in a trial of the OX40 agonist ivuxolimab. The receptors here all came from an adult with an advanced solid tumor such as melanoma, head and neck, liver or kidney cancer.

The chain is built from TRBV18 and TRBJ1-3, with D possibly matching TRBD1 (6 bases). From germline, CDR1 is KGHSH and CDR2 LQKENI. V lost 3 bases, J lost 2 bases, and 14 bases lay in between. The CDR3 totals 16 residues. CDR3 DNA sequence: TGTGCCAGCTCACCCTCTCAGAACAGGGCTGGAAACACCATATATTTT. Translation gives CASSPSQNRAGNTIYF.

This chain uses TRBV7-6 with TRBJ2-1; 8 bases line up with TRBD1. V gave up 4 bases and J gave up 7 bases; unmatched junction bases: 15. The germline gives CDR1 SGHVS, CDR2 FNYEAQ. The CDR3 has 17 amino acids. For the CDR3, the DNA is TGTGCCAGCAGCTCCCGACGGACAGGACAGGGCAAGAATGAGCAGTTCTTC. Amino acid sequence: CASSSRRTGQGKNEQFF.

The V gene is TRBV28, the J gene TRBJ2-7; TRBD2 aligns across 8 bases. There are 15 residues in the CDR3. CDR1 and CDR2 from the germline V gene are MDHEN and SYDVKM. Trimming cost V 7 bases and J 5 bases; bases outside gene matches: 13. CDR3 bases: TGTGCCAGCATCCCTTGGGGGACTAGTTCCCACGAGCAGTACTTC. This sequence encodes CASIPWGTSSHEQYF. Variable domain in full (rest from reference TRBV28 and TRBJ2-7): DVKVTQSSRYLVKRTGEKVFLECVQDMDHENMFWYRQDPGLGLRLIYFSYDVKMKEKGDIPEGYSVSREKKERFSLILESASTNQTSMYLCASIPWGTSSHEQYFGPGTRLTVT.

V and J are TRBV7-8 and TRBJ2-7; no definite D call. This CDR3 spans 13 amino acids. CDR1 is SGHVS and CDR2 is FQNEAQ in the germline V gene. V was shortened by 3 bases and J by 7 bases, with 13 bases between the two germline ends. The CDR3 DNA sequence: TGTGCCAGCAGCTTGGAGACCGGTCGGGAGCAGTACTTC. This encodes CASSLETGREQYF.

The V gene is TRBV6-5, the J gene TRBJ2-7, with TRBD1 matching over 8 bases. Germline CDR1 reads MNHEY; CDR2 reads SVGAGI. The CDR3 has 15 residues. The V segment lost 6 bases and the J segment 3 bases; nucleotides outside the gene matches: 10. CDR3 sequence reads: CASSANQGADYEQYF. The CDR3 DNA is TGTGCCAGCAGCGCGAACCAGGGGGCGGACTACGAGCAGTACTTC.

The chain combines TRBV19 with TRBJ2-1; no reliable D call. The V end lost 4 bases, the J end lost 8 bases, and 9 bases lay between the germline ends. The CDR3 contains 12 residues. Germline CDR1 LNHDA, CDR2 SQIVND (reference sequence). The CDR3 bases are TGTGCCAGTAGTAGGAGTTCGCATGAGCAGTTCTTC. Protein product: CASSRSSHEQFF.

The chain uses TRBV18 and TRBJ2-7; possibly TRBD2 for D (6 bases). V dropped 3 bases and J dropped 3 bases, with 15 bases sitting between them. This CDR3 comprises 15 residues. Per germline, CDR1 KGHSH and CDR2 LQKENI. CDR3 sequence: CASSPVRTGDYEQYF. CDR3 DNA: TGTGCCAGCTCACCTGTTAGGACGGGAGACTACGAGCAGTACTTC. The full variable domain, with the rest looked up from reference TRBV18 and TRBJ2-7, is NAGVMQNPRHLVRRRGQEARLRCSPMKGHSHVYWYRQLPEEGLKFMVYLQKENIIDESGMPKERFSAEFPKEGPSILRIQQVVRGDSAAYFCASSPVRTGDYEQYFGPGTRLTVT.

The CDR3 DNA is TGCGCCAGCAGCCGGGGAGCACAGGAGACCCAGTACTTC. Its protein product is CASSRGAQETQYF. The V gene is TRBV10-1, the J gene TRBJ2-5; D possibly corresponds to TRBD2 (5 bases). V was cut by 6 bases and J by 5 bases, with 13 bases left in between. The CDR3 consists of 13 residues. CDR1 and CDR2 (germline): WNHNN, SYGVQD (reference sequence).

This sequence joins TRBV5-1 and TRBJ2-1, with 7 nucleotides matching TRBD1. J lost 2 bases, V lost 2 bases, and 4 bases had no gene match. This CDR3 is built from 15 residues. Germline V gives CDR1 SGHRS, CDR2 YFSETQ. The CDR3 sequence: CASSFTGEPYNEQFF. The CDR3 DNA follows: TGCGCCAGCAGCTTTACAGGGGAACCCTACAATGAGCAGTTCTTC.

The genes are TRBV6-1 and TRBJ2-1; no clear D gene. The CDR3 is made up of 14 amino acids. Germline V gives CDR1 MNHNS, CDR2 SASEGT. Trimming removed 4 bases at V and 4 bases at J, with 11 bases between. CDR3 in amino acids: CASSARSPYNEQFF. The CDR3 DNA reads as TGTGCCAGCAGTGCTAGGAGCCCATACAATGAGCAGTTCTTC.

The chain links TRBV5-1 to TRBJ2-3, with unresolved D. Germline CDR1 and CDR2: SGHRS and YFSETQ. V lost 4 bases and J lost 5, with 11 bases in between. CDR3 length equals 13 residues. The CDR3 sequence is CASSPVGLDTQYF. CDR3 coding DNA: TGCGCCAGCAGCCCTGTGGGGTTAGATACGCAGTATTTT. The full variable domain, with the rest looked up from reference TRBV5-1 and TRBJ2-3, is KAGVTQTPRYLIKTRGQQVTLSCSPISGHRSVSWYQQTPGQGLQFLFEYFSETQRNKGNFPGRFSGRQFSNSRSEMNVSTLELGDSALYLCASSPVGLDTQYFGPGTRLTVL.

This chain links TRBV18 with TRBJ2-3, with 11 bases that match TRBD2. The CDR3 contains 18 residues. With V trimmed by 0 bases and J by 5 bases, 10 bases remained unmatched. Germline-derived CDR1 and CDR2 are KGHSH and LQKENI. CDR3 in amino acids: CASSPPSILAGVGDTQYF. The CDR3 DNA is TGTGCCAGCTCACCACCGTCAATACTAGCGGGAGTTGGAGATACGCAGTATTTT.

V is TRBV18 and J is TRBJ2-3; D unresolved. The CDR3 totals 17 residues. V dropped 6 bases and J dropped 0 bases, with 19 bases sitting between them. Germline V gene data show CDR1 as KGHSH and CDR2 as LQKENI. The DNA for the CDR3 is TGTGCCAGCTCCCACCGGAGAAGAAGTTTAAGCACAGATACGCAGTATTTT. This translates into CASSHRRRSLSTDTQYF. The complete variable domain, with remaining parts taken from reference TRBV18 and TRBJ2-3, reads NAGVMQNPRHLVRRRGQEARLRCSPMKGHSHVYWYRQLPEEGLKFMVYLQKENIIDESGMPKERFSAEFPKEGPSILRIQQVVRGDSAAYFCASSHRRRSLSTDTQYFGPGTRLTVL.

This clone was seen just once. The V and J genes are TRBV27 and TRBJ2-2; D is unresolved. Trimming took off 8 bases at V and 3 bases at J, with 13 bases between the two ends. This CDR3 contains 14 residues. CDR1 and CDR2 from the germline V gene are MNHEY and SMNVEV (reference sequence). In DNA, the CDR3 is TGTGCCAGCGGCGAGGAGTGGGACACCGGGGAGCTGTTTTTT. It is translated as CASGEEWDTGELFF.

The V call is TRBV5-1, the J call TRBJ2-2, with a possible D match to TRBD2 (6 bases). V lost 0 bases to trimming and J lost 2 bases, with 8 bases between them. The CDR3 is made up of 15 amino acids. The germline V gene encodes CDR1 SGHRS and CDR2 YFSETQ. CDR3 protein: CASSLGLVNTGELFF. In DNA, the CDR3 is TGCGCCAGCAGCTTGGGACTAGTAAACACCGGGGAGCTGTTTTTT.

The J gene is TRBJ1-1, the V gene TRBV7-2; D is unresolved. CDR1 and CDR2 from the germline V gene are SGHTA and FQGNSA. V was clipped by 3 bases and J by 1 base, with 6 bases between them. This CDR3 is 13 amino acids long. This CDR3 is CASSFDKNTEAFF. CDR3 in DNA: TGTGCCAGCAGCTTTGACAAGAACACTGAAGCTTTCTTT.

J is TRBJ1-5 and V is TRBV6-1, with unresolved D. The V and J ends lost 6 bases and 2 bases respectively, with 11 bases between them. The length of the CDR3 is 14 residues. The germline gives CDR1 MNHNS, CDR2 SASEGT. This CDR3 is CASSQRNGNQPQHF. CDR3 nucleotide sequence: TGTGCCAGCAGCCAGAGAAATGGCAATCAGCCCCAGCATTTT.

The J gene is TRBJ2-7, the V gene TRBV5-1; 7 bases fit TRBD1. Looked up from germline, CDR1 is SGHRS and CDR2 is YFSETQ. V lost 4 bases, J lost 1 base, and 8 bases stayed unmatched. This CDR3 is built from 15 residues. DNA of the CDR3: TGCGCCAGCAGCCAAGACAGGGAAGATTCCTACGAGCAGTACTTC. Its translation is CASSQDREDSYEQYF.

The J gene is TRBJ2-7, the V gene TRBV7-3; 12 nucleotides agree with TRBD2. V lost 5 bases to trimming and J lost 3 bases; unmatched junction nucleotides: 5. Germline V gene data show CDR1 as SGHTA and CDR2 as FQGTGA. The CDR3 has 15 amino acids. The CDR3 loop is CASSVGLAGYYEQYF. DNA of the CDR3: TGTGCCAGCAGCGTCGGACTAGCGGGATACTACGAGCAGTACTTC.

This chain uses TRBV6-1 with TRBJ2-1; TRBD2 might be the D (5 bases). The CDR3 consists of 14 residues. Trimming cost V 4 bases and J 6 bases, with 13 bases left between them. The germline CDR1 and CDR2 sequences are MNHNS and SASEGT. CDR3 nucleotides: TGTGCCAGCAGTGGGAGGTCCCCTCTCAATGAGCAGTTCTTC. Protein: CASSGRSPLNEQFF.

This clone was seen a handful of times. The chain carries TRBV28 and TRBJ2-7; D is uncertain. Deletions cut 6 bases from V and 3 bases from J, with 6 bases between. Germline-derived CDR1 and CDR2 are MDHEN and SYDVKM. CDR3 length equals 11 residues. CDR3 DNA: TGTGCCAGCAGCTATCTCTACGAGCAGTACTTC. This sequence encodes CASSYLYEQYF.

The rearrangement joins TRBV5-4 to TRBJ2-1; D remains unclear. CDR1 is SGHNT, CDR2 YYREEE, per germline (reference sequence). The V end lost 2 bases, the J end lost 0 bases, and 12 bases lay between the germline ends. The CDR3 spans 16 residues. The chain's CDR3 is CASSFLVQSSYNEQFF. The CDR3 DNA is TGTGCCAGCAGCTTTTTGGTCCAGAGCTCCTACAATGAGCAGTTCTTC.

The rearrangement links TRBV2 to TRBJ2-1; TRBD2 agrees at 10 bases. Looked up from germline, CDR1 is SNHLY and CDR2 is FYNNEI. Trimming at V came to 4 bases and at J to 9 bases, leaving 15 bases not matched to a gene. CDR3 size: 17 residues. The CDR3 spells CASSGVFLLAGFVEQFF. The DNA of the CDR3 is TGTGCCAGCAGTGGTGTGTTTCTACTAGCGGGATTTGTTGAGCAGTTCTTC.

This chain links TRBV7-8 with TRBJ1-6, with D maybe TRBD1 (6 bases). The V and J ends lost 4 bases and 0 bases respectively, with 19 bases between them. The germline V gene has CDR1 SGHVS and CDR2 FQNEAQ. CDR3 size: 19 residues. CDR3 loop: CASSSPGAVVHSYNSPLHF. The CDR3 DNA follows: TGTGCCAGCAGCTCGCCGGGGGCAGTTGTTCACTCCTATAATTCACCCCTCCACTTT.

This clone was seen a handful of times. The CDR3 sequence is CASSPGLRNTEAFF. CDR3 in DNA: TGTGCCAGCAGCCCGGGGCTGAGGAACACTGAAGCTTTCTTT. The chain uses TRBV27 and TRBJ1-1, with D possibly TRBD1 on 5 matching bases. The germline CDR1 and CDR2 sequences are MNHEY and SMNVEV (reference sequence). Trimming pared 6 bases from V and 1 base from J, leaving 12 bases between. The CDR3 runs 14 residues.

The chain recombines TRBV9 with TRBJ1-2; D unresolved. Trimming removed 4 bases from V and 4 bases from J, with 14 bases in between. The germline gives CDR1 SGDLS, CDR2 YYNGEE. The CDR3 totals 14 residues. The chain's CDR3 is CASSPRPLGYGYTF. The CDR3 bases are TGTGCCAGCAGCCCCAGGCCCCTCGGCTATGGCTACACCTTC. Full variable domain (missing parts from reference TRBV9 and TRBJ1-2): DSGVTQTPKHLITATGQRVTLRCSPRSGDLSVYWYQQSLDQGLQFLIQYYNGEERAKGNILERFSAQQFPDLHSELNLSSLELGDSALYFCASSPRPLGYGYTFGSGTRLTVV.

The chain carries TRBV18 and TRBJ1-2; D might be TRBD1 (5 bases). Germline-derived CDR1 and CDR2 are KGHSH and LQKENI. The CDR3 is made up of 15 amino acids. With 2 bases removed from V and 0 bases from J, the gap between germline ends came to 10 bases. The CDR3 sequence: CASSPTGTANYGYTF. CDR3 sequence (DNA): TGTGCCAGCTCACCAACAGGAACGGCTAACTATGGCTACACCTTC.

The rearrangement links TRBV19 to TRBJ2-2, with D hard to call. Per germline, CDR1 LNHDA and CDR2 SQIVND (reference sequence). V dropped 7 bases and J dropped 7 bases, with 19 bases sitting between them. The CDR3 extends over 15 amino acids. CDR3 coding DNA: TGTGCCAGTACCCGCCGGCAGGAATTATACGGGGAGCTGTTTTTT. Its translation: CASTRRQELYGELFF.

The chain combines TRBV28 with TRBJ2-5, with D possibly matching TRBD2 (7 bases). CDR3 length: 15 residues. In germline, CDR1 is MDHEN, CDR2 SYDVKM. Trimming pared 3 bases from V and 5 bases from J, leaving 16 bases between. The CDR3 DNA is TGTGCCAGCAGTTTTAGGGGGAGGGGGATTGAGACCCAGTACTTC. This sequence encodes CASSFRGRGIETQYF. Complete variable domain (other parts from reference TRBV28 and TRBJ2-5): DVKVTQSSRYLVKRTGEKVFLECVQDMDHENMFWYRQDPGLGLRLIYFSYDVKMKEKGDIPEGYSVSREKKERFSLILESASTNQTSMYLCASSFRGRGIETQYFGPGTRLLVL.

The CDR3 region is CASRGTSGLYEQYF. The CDR3 coding sequence is TGTGCCAGCAGGGGGACTAGCGGGTTATACGAGCAGTACTTC. The V gene is TRBV2, the J gene TRBJ2-7; TRBD2 agrees at 12 bases. Trimming at V came to 6 bases and at J to 4 bases, leaving 4 bases not matched to a gene. CDR1 and CDR2 from the germline V gene are SNHLY and FYNNEI. CDR3 length: 14 residues.